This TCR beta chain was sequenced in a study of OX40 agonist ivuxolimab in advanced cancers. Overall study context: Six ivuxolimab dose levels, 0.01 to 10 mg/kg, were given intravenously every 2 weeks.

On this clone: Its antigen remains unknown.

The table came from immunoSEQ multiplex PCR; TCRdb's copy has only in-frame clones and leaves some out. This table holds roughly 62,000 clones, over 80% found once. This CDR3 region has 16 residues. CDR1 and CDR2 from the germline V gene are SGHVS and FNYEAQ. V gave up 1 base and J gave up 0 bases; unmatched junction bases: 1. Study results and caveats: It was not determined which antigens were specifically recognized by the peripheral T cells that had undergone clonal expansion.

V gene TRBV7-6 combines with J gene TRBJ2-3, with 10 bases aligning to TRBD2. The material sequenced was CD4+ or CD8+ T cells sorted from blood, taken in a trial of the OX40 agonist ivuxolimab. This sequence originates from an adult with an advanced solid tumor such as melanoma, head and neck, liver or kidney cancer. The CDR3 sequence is CASSLVLAGSTDTQYF. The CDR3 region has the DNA TGTGCCAGCAGCTTAGTACTAGCGGGAAGCACAGATACGCAGTATTTT.